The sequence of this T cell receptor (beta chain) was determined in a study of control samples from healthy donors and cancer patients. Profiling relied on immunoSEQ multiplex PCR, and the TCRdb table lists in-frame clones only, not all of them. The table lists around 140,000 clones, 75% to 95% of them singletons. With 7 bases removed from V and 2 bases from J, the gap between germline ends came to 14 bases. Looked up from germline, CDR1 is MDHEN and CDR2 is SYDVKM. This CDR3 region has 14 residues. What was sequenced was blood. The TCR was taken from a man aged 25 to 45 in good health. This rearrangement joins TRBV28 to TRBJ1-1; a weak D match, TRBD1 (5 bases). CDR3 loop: CASIRAGLNTEAFF. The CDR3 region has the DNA TGTGCCAGCATTCGGGCGGGACTCAACACTGAAGCTTTCTTT.